This paragraph reports one TCR beta chain. This clone was seen a single time. Its antigen remains undetermined. Nothing much larger sits one base from this clone, and base qualities are not available. The CDR3 regions of human TCRbeta chains were subjected to immunosequencing. For the original study's pipeline: TCRs in the repertoires were matched against a reference library of SARS-CoV-2-specific TCRs that had been generated with the MIRA antigen-specificity platform. Breadth meant the fraction of unique TCRs that were SARS-CoV-2-associated, whereas depth meant the fraction of total T cells that were SARS-CoV-2-associated. Using the MIRA data, each spike-specific TCR was mapped to the spike region that the TCR reacts to and placed in a CD4 or CD8 class. Log10-transformed breadth and depth values were compared by one-way ANOVA with Sidak's multiple comparisons tests. In TCRdb, the immuneACCESS table is reduced to in-frame sequences with V and J assigned. These tables do not hold every clone; where another copy was compared, an unresolved V gene accounts for under half, and the others remain unexplained. V, J and clone size are taken as reported in that table, and D and trimming were inferred from the DNA itself. The table for this sample lists fewer than 150,000 clones; roughly 86% of them were counted only once. 4.5% to 7% of the sample is held by the ten biggest clonotypes.

The data were obtained in a study of T cell responses to AZD1222 COVID-19 vaccine (dated by TCRdb to the early 2020s). Study-wide context: A total of more than 230 trial participants underwent TCR sequencing, of whom about 210 received two doses of AZD1222 and about 25 received two doses of the MenACWY control vaccine. Trial participants were enrolled by age into subgroups of 18-55, 56-69 and 70-plus years, and around 150, 29 and 61 TCR-sequenced participants, respectively, were included in these subgroups. On the study overall, not on this receptor specifically: Nearly half of unique spike-specific TCRs reportedly recognized epitopes outside regions mutated in the B.1.351 and B.1.1.7 variants. Because no day 14 peak-response samples were available, the repertoires could be characterized only after the peak T cell response. Conclusions about previously exposed vaccinees are limited because only six or seven AZD1222 recipients were SARS-CoV-2 seropositive at baseline. The 56-69-year group was small, and its depth increase did not reach significance, likely because of low power. Most participants were white British and females outnumbered males, and the authors suggested that clonal diversity may have been underestimated. CD4 TCRs associated with the vaccine covered the entire spike protein, and the dominant responses were in regions 160-218 and 743-854. After two AZD1222 doses, both the breadth and the depth of spike-specific TCRs were significantly higher than at day 0 and than in MenACWY recipients.

The sample's time point, from its label and the paper: about 28 days (+/-7) after the second vaccine dose. AZD1222 recipients with second doses at about 4 weeks or about 12 weeks were pooled, because spike-specific TCR depth and breadth did not differ between schedules. The vaccinee samples were drawn from two UK trials, COV001 and COV002, one of which was a single-blind randomized controlled phase 2/3 trial testing AZD1222 (ChAdOx1 nCoV-19) in healthy adults. For TCRbeta chain sequencing, PBMC samples from trial participants were taken at day 0 and at day 28 after the second dose. The receptor's source is an adult who received the AZD1222 COVID-19 vaccine. This specimen consisted of peripheral blood, obtained 28 days after the second AZD1222 dose.

The DNA is TGTGCCAGCAGCCAGCGGGACGCCGGGGGGGTGACCCAGTACTTC. The resulting protein is CASSQRDAGGVTQYF. The chain is made from TRBV5-4 and TRBJ2-5, and TRBD2 matches 8 of the central bases. The CDR3 starts with the cysteine, ends with the phenylalanine, and has 15 residues. Only CDR3 DNA is held: 45 bases, read in frame from base 1. From V the trimming removes 4 bases and from J it removes 7 bases, while the gene matches leave 12 bases of the junction unaccounted for. In the germline V gene (reference sequence), CDR1 corresponds to SGHNT and CDR2 to YYREEE.